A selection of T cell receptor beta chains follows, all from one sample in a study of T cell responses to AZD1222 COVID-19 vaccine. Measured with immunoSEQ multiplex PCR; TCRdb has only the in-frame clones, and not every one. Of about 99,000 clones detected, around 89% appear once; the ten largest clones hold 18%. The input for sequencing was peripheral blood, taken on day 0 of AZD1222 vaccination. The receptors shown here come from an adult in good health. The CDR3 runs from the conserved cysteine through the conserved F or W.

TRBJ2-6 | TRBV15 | CATSRDLTGGSGANVLTF
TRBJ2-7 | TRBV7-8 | CASRSGTVTYEQYF
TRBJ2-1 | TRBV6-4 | CASRDRDNEQFF
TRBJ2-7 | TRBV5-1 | CASRNIFRGKAYEQYF
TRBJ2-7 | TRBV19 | CASSIEKGFYEQYF
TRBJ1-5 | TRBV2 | CASRGVQGQPQHF
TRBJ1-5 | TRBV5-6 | CASSAGNQPQHF
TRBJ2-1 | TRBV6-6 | CASSFRGQGNEQFF
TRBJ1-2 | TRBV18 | CASSSAHERQGYGYTF
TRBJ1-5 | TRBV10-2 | CASSESFGNQPQHF
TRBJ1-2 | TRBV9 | CASSGGVRGYNYGYTF
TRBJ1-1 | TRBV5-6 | CASSLYLREDTEAFF
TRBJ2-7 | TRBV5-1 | CASRDREYEQYF
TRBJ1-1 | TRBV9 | CASSVSRGGYTEAFF
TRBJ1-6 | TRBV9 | CASSDLGQGEDSPLHF
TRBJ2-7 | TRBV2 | CASSGSGYEQYF
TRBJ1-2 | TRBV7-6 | CASSLVAESNYGYTF
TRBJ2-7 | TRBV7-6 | CASSLRDYEQYF
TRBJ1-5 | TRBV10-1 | CASSVSGAAQPQHF
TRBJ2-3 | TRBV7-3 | CASSLLVGGPEDTQYF
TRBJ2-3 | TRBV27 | CASRGWGSTDTQYF
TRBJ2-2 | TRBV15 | CATSRGNDREAGELFF
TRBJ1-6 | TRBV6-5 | CASKLGRSPLHF
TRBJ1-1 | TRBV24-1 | CATSDLTGMAGAFF
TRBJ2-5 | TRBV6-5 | CASSRATGFQETQYF
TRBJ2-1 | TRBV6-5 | CASSYFWTGENNEQFF